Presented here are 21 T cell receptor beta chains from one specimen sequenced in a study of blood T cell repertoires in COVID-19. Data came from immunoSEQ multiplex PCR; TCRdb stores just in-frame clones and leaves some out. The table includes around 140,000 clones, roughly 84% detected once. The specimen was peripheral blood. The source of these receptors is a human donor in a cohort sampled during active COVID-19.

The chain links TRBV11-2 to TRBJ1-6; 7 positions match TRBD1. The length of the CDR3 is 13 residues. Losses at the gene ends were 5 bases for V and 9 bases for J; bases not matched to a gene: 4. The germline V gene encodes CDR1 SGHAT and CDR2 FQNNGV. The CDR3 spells CASSNRGASPLHF. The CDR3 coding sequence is TGTGCCAGCAGCAACAGGGGAGCTTCACCCCTCCACTTT.

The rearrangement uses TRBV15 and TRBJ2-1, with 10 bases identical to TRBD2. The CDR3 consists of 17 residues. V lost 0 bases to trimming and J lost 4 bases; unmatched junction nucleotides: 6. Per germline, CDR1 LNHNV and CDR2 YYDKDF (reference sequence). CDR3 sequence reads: CATSRDTTSGEYNEQFF. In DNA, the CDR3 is TGTGCCACCAGCAGAGATACTACTAGCGGGGAATACAATGAGCAGTTCTTC. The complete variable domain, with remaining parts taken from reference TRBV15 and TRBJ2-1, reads DAMVIQNPRYQVTQFGKPVTLSCSQTLNHNVMYWYQQKSSQAPKLLFHYYDKDFNNEADTPDNFQSRRPNTSFCFLDIRSPGLGDTAMYLCATSRDTTSGEYNEQFFGPGTRLTVL.

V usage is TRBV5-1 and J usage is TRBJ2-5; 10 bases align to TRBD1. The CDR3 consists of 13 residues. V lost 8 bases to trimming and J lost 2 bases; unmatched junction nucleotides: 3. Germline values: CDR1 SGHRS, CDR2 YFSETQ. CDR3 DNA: TGCGCCAGTTCGGGACAGGGGCAAGAGACCCAGTACTTC. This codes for CASSGQGQETQYF.

DNA for the CDR3: TGTGCCAGCAGCTCTACCGACAGGGGGAGCGGTCAGCCCCAGCATTTT. Its translation is CASSSTDRGSGQPQHF. This chain uses TRBV5-6 with TRBJ1-5; 9 nucleotides line up with TRBD1. V lost 3 bases and J lost 6; bases outside the gene matches: 10. CDR1 and CDR2 from the germline V gene are SGHDT and YYEEEE. This CDR3 contains 16 residues.

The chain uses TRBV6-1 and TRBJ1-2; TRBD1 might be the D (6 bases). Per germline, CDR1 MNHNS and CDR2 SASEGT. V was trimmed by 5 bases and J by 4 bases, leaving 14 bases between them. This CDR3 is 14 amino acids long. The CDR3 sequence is CASSSQQGLYGYTF. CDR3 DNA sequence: TGTGCCAGCAGTTCCCAACAGGGCCTCTATGGCTACACCTTC.

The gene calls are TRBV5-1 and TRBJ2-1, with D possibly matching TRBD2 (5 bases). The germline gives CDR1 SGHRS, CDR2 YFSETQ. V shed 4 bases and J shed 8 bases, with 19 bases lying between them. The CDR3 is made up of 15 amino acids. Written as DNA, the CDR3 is TGCGCCAGCAGCCCCTCTGGAGCCCGGCGGGATGAGCAGTTCTTC. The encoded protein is CASSPSGARRDEQFF.

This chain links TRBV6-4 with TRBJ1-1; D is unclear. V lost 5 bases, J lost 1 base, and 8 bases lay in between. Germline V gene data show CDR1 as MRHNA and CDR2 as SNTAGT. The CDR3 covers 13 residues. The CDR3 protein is CASSLTWNTEAFF. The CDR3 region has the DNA TGTGCCAGCAGTCTCACTTGGAACACTGAAGCTTTCTTT.

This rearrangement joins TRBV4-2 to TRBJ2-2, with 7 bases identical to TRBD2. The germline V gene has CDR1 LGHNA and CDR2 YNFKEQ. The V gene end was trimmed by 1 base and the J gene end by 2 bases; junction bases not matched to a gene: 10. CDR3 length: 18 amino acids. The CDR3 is CASSQARYLAENTGELFF. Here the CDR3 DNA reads TGTGCCAGCAGCCAAGCCCGGTACCTAGCGGAAAACACCGGGGAGCTGTTTTTT.

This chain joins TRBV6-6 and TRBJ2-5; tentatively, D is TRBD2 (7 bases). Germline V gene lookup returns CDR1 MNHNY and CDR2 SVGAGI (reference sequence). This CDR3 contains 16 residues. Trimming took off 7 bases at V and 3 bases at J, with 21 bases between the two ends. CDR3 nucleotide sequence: TGTGCCAGCACCCCTAAAATGCGAGGGGGGGAAGAGACCCAGTACTTC. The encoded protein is CASTPKMRGGEETQYF.

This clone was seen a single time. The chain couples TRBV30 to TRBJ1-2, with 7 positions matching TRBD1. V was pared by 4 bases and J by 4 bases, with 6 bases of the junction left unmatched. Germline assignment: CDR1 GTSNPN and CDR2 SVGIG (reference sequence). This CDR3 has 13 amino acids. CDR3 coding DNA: TGTGCCTGGATTCGGGACAGAGCCTATGGCTACACCTTC. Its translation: CAWIRDRAYGYTF.

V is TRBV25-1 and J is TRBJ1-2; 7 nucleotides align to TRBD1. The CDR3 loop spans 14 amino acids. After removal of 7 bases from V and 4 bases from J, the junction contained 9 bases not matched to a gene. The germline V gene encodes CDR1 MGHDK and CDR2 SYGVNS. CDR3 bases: TGTGCCAGCAAAAGGGGGTCAGGGGGCTATGGCTACACCTTC. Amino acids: CASKRGSGGYGYTF.

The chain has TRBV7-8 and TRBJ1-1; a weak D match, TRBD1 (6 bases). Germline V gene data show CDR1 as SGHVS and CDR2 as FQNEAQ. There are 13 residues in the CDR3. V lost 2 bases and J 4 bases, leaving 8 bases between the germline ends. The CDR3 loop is CASSLRGATEAFF. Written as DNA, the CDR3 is TGTGCCAGCAGCTTACGGGGGGCCACTGAAGCTTTCTTT. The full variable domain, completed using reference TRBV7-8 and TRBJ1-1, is GAGVSQSPRYKVAKRGQDVALRCDPISGHVSLFWYQQALGQGPEFLTYFQNEAQLDKSGLPSDRFFAERPEGSVSTLKIQRTQQEDSAVYLCASSLRGATEAFFGQGTRLTVV.

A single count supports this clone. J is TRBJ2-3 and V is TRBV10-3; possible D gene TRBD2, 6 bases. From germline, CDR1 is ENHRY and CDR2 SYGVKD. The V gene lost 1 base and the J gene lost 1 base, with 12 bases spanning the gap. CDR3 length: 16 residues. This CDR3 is CAISEYGGSGTDTQYF. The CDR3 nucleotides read TGTGCCATCAGTGAGTATGGAGGGTCCGGCACAGATACGCAGTATTTT.

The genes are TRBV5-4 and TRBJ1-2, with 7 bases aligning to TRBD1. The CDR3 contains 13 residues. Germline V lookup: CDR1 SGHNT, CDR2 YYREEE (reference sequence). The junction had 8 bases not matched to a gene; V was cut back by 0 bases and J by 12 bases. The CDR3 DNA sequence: TGTGCCAGCAGCTTGGAGTTACAGGGGTTGGACACCTTC. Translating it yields CASSLELQGLDTF.

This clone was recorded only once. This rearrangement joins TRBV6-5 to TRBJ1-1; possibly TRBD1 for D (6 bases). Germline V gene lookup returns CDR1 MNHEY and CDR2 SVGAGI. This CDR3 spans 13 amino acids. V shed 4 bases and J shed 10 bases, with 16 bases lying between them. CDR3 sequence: CASSFGQSGVAFF. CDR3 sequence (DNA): TGTGCCAGCAGTTTCGGACAGTCCGGGGTAGCTTTCTTT.

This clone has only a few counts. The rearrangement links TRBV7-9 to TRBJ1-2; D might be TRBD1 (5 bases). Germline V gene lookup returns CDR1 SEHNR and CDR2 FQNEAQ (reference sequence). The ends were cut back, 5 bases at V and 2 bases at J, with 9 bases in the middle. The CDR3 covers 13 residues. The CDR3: CASSPPGNYGYTF. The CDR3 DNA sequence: TGTGCCAGCAGCCCCCCAGGGAACTATGGCTACACCTTC.

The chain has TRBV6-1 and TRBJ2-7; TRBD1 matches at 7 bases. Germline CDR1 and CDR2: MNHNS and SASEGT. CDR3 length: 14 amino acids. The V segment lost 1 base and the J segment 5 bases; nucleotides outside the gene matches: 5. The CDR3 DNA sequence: TGTGCCAGCAGTGAAGGACAGGGCATCGACGAGCAGTACTTC. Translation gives CASSEGQGIDEQYF.

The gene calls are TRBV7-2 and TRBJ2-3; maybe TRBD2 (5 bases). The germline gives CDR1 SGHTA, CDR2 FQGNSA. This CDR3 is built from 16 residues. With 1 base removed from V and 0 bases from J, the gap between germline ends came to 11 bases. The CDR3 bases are TGTGCCAGCAGCTTAGATTTGACGGGGAGCACAGATACGCAGTATTTT. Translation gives CASSLDLTGSTDTQYF.

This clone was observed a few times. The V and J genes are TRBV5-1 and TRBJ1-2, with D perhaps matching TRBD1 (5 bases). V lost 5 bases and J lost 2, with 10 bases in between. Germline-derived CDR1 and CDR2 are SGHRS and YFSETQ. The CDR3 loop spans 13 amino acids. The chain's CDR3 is CASRPTENYGYTF. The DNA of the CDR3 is TGCGCCAGCAGACCGACAGAGAACTATGGCTACACCTTC.

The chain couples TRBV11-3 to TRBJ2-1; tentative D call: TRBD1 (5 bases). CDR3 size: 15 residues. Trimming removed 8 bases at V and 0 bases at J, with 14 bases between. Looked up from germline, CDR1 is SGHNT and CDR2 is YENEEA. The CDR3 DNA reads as TGTGCCAGCGGCTCCAGCCAGGGCTCCTACAATGAGCAGTTCTTC. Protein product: CASGSSQGSYNEQFF.

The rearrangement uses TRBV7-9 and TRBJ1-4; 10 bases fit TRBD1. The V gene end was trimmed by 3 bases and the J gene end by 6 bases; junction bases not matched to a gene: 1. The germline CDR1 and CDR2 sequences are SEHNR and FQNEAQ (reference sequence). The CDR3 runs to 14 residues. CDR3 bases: TGTGCCAGCAGCTTCGGGACAGGGGATGAAAAACTGTTTTTT. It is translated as CASSFGTGDEKLFF.